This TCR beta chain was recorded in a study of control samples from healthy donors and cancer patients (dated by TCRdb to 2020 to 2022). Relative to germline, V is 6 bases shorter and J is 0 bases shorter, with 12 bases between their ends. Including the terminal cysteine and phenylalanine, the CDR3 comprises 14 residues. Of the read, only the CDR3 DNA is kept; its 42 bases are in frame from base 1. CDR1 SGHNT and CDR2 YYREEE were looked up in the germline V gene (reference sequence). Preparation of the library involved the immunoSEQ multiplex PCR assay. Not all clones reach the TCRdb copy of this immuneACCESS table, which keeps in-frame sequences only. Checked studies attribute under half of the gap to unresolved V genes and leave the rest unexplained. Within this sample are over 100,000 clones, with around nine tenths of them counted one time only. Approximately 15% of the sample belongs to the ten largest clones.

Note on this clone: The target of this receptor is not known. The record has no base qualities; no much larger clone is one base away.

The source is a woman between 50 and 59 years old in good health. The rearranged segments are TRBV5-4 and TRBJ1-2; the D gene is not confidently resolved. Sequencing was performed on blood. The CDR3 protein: CASTSGASNYGYTF. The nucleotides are TGTGCCAGCACCTCGGGAGCCTCTAACTATGGCTACACCTTC.